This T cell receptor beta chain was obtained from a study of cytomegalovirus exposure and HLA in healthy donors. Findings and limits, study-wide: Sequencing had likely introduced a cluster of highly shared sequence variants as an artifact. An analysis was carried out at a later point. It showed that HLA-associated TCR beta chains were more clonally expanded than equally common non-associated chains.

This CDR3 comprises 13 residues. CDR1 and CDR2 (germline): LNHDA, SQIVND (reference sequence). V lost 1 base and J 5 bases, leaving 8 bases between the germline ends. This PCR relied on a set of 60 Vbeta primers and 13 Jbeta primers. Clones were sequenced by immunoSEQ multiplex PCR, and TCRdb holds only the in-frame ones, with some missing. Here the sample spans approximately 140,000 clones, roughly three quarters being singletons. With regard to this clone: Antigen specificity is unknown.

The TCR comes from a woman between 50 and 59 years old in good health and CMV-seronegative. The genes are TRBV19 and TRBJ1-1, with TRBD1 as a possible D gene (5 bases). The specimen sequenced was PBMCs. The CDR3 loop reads CASSIGDRTEAFF. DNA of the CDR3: TGTGCCAGTAGTATAGGTGACAGAACTGAAGCTTTCTTT.